This T cell receptor (beta chain) emerged from a study of blood T cell repertoires in COVID-19. On the study more broadly: COVID-19 samples, acute and convalescent, were from the United States, Italy and Spain.

How the authors handled the data: Amplification of reference gene primers was used by the study to estimate nucleated cell counts. Some clones are missing from TCRdb's copy, which holds only in-frame ones; the method was immunoSEQ multiplex PCR. That table is the source of V, J and clone size, and D and trimming were worked out from the DNA. The sample lists approximately 500,000 clones; 85% to 90% were seen once. This clone was seen a few times. Given a much more abundant clone one base away, this may be a read error. At the DNA level, this CDR3 is encoded by other sequences in the same sample as well. V was pared by 2 bases and J by 1 base, with 1 base of the junction left unmatched. There are 15 residues in the CDR3. CDR1 and CDR2 from the germline V gene are MNHEY and SMNVEV (reference sequence).

The sequence came from a man aged 18 to 29 with COVID-19, enrolled during active disease. The V gene is TRBV27, the J gene TRBJ2-7, with 11 bases identical to TRBD2. The sequenced sample was peripheral blood. In nucleotides, the CDR3 is TGTGCCAGCAGTTTAACTAGCGGGAGTTCCTACGAGCAGTACTTC. Its protein product is CASSLTSGSSYEQYF.